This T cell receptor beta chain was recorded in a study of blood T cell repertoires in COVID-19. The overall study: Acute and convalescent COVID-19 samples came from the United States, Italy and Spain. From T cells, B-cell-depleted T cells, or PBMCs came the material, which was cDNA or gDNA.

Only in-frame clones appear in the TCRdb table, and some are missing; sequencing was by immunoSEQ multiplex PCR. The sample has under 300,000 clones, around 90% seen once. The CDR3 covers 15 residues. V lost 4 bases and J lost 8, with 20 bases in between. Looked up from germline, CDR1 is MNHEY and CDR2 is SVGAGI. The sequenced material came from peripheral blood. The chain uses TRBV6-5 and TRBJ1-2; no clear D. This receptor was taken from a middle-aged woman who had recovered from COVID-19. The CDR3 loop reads CASSSGDVGRGGYTF. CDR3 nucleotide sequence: TGTGCCAGCAGTTCTGGGGATGTCGGGCGAGGGGGCTACACCTTC.